These 18 T cell receptor beta chains originate from one sample sequenced in a study of radiation and T cells in renal cell carcinoma. The assay was immunoSEQ multiplex PCR, and TCRdb's table has in-frame clones only and misses some. The sample yields 75,000 to 95,000 clones, around 85% seen once. Time point given: blood 4 weeks post-SBRT, at nephrectomy. Treatment indicated: 15 Gy SBRT to primary tumor, nephrectomy 4 weeks later. The sequenced sample was blood, obtained from a patient whose treatment included radiotherapy and nephrectomy. These receptors all stem from a man aged 50 or older with renal cell carcinoma.

J is TRBJ2-7 and V is TRBV11-1, with D uncertain. Trimming removed 3 bases at V and 2 bases at J, with 8 bases between. The CDR3 runs to 13 residues. Looked up from germline, CDR1 is SGHAT and CDR2 is FQDESV (reference sequence). CDR3 coding DNA: TGTGCCAGCAGCTTCCACCGAGCCTACGAGCAGTACTTC. Protein sequence: CASSFHRAYEQYF.

This clone appeared a single time. Compared with germline, one end of the junction differs, possibly owing to a read error. The chain recombines TRBV6-5 with TRBJ2-2, with 7 nucleotides matching TRBD1. This CDR3 comprises 15 residues. Germline CDR1 reads MNHEY; CDR2 reads SVGAGI. This CDR3 reads CATSRGHGNTGELFF. For the CDR3, the DNA is TGTGCCACCAGTAGGGGGCATGGGAACACCGGGGAGCTGTTTTTT.

V and J are TRBV5-3 and TRBJ2-3; 12 positions match TRBD2. TRBV5-3 is known as an ORF, though its function is uncertain. The V segment lost 4 bases and the J segment 4 bases; nucleotides outside the gene matches: 1. This CDR3 contains 14 residues. In nucleotides, the CDR3 is TGTGCCAGAAGCCCTAGCGGGAGGGCAGATACGCAGTATTTT. As protein: CARSPSGRADTQYF.

The J gene is TRBJ2-5, the V gene TRBV5-6; perhaps TRBD1 as D (5 bases). CDR3 length: 17 amino acids. CDR1 is SGHDT, CDR2 YYEEEE, per germline. Trimming took off 4 bases at V and 5 bases at J, with 24 bases between the two ends. This CDR3 is CASSGFWGGALMETQYF. The CDR3 nucleotides are TGTGCCAGCAGCGGCTTTTGGGGCGGCGCATTAATGGAGACCCAGTACTTC. The whole variable domain, filled in from reference TRBV5-6 and TRBJ2-5, reads DAGVTQSPTHLIKTRGQQVTLRCSPKSGHDTVSWYQQALGQGPQFIFQYYEEEERQRGNFPDRFSGHQFPNYSSELNVNALLLGDSALYLCASSGFWGGALMETQYFGPGTRLLVL.

This clone was counted ten times or more. The CDR3 region has the DNA TGTGCCAGCAGCTTAGTCGAGGCGGGCTACACCTTC. Translated: CASSLVEAGYTF. The chain combines TRBV7-8 with TRBJ1-2; no clear D gene. The CDR3 totals 12 residues. Germline CDR1 reads SGHVS; CDR2 reads FQNEAQ. Trimming pared 1 base from V and 8 bases from J, leaving 8 bases between. The full variable domain, in which reference TRBV7-8 and TRBJ1-2 provide the parts outside the CDR3, is GAGVSQSPRYKVAKRGQDVALRCDPISGHVSLFWYQQALGQGPEFLTYFQNEAQLDKSGLPSDRFFAERPEGSVSTLKIQRTQQEDSAVYLCASSLVEAGYTFGSGTRLTVV.

The chain links TRBV2 to TRBJ2-6, with TRBD1 as a possible D gene (5 bases). The CDR3 spans 16 residues. Germline V gene data show CDR1 as SNHLY and CDR2 as FYNNEI. V dropped 6 bases and J dropped 4 bases, with 16 bases sitting between them. The CDR3 loop is CASRTAVLGGANVLTF. The DNA for the CDR3 is TGTGCCAGCAGGACAGCCGTATTGGGAGGGGCCAACGTCCTGACTTTC.

The V and J genes are TRBV5-1 and TRBJ2-7; 8 bases line up with TRBD1. J gave up 7 bases and V 3 bases, and 9 bases lay outside the gene matches. This CDR3 has 14 residues. Per the germline V gene, CDR1 is SGHRS and CDR2 is YFSETQ. The CDR3 DNA reads as TGCGCCAGCAGCTCCTTGGACAGGGTGGGAGAGCAGTACTTC. Translated: CASSSLDRVGEQYF.

The chain couples TRBV7-6 to TRBJ2-3; 11 bases agree with TRBD1. Germline CDR1 SGHVS, CDR2 FNYEAQ. The V segment lost 5 bases and the J segment 6 bases; nucleotides outside the gene matches: 7. The CDR3 consists of 15 residues. Written as DNA, the CDR3 is TGTGCCAGCAGCGGCGGGACAGGGGGTACGGATACGCAGTATTTT. Protein sequence: CASSGGTGGTDTQYF. Full variable domain (remainder filled in from reference TRBV7-6 and TRBJ2-3): GAGVSQSPRYKVTKRGQDVALRCDPISGHVSLYWYRQALGQGPEFLTYFNYEAQQDKSGLPNDRFSAERPEGSISTLTIQRTEQRDSAMYRCASSGGTGGTDTQYFGPGTRLTVL.

The V gene is TRBV2, the J gene TRBJ2-5, with 11 positions matching TRBD2. Unmatched junction bases numbered 4, after V lost 4 bases and J lost 3 bases. Germline V gives CDR1 SNHLY, CDR2 FYNNEI. CDR3 size: 15 residues. The CDR3: CASSGLAGGEETQYF. CDR3 sequence (DNA): TGTGCCAGCAGTGGATTAGCGGGAGGGGAAGAGACCCAGTACTTC.

This sequence joins TRBV12-5 and TRBJ1-3; 9 bases fit TRBD1. This CDR3 has 14 amino acids. Germline trimming cut 6 bases from V and 8 bases from J; bases unmatched to any gene: 8. CDR1 and CDR2 from the germline V gene are LGHNT and FRNRAP. The CDR3 DNA reads TGTGCTAGTGGGGACAGGGGTGGAGGAGACACCATATATTTT. Encoded protein: CASGDRGGGDTIYF.

The chain is built from TRBV7-9 and TRBJ2-2; D remains ambiguous. The CDR3 length is 13 residues. Germline loops: CDR1 SEHNR, CDR2 FQNEAQ (reference sequence). V dropped 6 bases and J dropped 4 bases, with 9 bases sitting between them. The CDR3 DNA reads as TGTGCCAGCAGGGTCGGAAGCACCGGGGAGCTGTTTTTT. Its protein product is CASRVGSTGELFF.

V usage is TRBV6-5 and J usage is TRBJ1-4; D gene ambiguous. Germline CDR1 and CDR2: MNHEY and SVGAGI. The CDR3 is made up of 12 amino acids. The germline V and J ends were trimmed by 4 bases and 8 bases, with 8 bases remaining between them. Here the CDR3 DNA reads TGTGCCAGCAGTTTAAAAAAGGAAAAACTGTTTTTT. This translates into CASSLKKEKLFF.

This clone is a singleton in its sample. The rearrangement joins TRBV10-1 to TRBJ1-1; D unclear. The CDR3 has 14 amino acids. Trimming took 0 bases from V and 3 from J, leaving 8 bases between them. The V gene's germline CDR1 is WNHNN and CDR2 SYGVQD (reference sequence). CDR3 sequence: CASSESRQYTEAFF. The CDR3 DNA reads TGCGCCAGCAGTGAGTCGCGTCAGTACACTGAAGCTTTCTTT.

This rearrangement joins TRBV15 to TRBJ2-5, with D possibly TRBD1 on 6 matching bases. The V end was cut by 3 bases, the J end by 5 bases, with 13 bases between. In germline, CDR1 is LNHNV, CDR2 YYDKDF (reference sequence). This CDR3 region has 14 residues. DNA for the CDR3: TGTGCCACCAGCAGGACAGGTCCCGAGGAGACCCAGTACTTC. The encoded protein is CATSRTGPEETQYF.

The gene calls are TRBV6-4 and TRBJ2-1; D possibly uses TRBD1 or TRBD2 (5 bases each). In germline, CDR1 is MRHNA, CDR2 SNTAGT. The CDR3 loop spans 18 amino acids. Between the trimmed V and J ends, which lost 3 bases and 1 base, there was a span of 19 bases. The CDR3 DNA follows: TGTGCCAGCAGTGAGTACCCGGGACCGACGAGATCCTACAATGAGCAGTTCTTC. This codes for CASSEYPGPTRSYNEQFF.

This clone came up a few times. The same CDR3 arises from other DNA sequences in this sample as well. The chain recombines TRBV18 with TRBJ1-1; D is unresolved. V dropped 2 bases and J dropped 0 bases, with 4 bases sitting between them. This CDR3 has 13 amino acids. CDR1 is KGHSH, CDR2 LQKENI, per germline. The CDR3 loop is CASSPGLNTEAFF. In DNA, the CDR3 is TGTGCCAGCTCACCAGGGTTGAACACTGAAGCTTTCTTT. The full variable domain, with the rest looked up from reference TRBV18 and TRBJ1-1, is NAGVMQNPRHLVRRRGQEARLRCSPMKGHSHVYWYRQLPEEGLKFMVYLQKENIIDESGMPKERFSAEFPKEGPSILRIQQVVRGDSAAYFCASSPGLNTEAFFGQGTRLTVV.

V and J are TRBV28 and TRBJ2-2; D possibly corresponds to TRBD2 (5 bases). In germline, CDR1 is MDHEN, CDR2 SYDVKM. Trimming pared 1 base from V and 5 bases from J, leaving 5 bases between. There are 13 residues in the CDR3. CDR3 nucleotide sequence: TGTGCCAGCAGTTTATCGGGAACCGGGGAGCTGTTTTTT. Amino acids: CASSLSGTGELFF.

V and J are TRBV5-1 and TRBJ2-3; 8 nucleotides line up with TRBD1. This CDR3 spans 15 amino acids. V lost 7 bases to trimming and J lost 3 bases; unmatched junction nucleotides: 10. Germline V lookup: CDR1 SGHRS, CDR2 YFSETQ. This CDR3 reads CASSIRGQGTDTQYF. The DNA of the CDR3 is TGCGCCAGCTCAATCAGGGGGCAGGGGACAGATACGCAGTATTTT.